This TCR beta chain was recovered during a study of identical twins. General study findings and limits: Zero-insertion results could be subject to partial confounding by invariant MAIT and iNKT cells. The degree of excess twin sharing was weaker in beta out-of-frame sequences. Within twin pairs, the out-of-frame alpha sequences they shared showed excess low generation probability.

TCRdb itself ran the 5' RACE reads through MiXCR, one entry per CDR3 protein. The sample yields 400,000 to 500,000 distinct CDR3 sequences, about 18% seen once. In every case, the donor was a healthy Caucasian. This CDR3 is 13 amino acids long. The V gene's germline CDR1 is ENHRY and CDR2 SYGVKD. V lost 2 bases to trimming and J lost 4 bases, with 9 bases between them. With regard to this clonotype: The antigen remains undetermined.

This chain uses TRBV10-3 with TRBJ2-7; a possible D gene is TRBD2 (5 bases). This clonotype originated in a man aged 50 or older in good health. Sequenced sample: naive T cells sorted from blood. Written as DNA, the CDR3 is TGTGCCATCAGTGAGAGGGTAGCGTACGAGCAGTACTTC. Amino acid sequence: CAISERVAYEQYF.